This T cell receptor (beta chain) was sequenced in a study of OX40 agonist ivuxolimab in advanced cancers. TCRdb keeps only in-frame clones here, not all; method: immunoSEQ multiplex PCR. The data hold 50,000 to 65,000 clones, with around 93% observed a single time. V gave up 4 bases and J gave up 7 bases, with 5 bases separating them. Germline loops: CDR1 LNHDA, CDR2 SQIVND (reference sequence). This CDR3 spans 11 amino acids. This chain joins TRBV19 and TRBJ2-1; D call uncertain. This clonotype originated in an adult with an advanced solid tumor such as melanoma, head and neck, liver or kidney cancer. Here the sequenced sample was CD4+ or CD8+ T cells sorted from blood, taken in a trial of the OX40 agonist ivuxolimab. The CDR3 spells CASSKNNEQFF. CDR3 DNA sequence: TGTGCCAGTAGTAAAAATAATGAGCAGTTCTTC.